These 23 T cell receptor beta chains were all obtained from the same sample, sequenced in a study of shared clonotypes between healthy human individuals. Profiling relied on immunoSEQ multiplex PCR, and the TCRdb table lists in-frame clones only, not all of them. The sample consists of 150,000 to 200,000 clones, 65% to 70% of them appearing once. The sample consisted of memory CD4+ T cells sorted from blood. Indicated subset: CD45RA-negative fraction. The origin of the receptors is a man aged 25 to 40 in good health.

This chain links TRBV27 with TRBJ2-5; no clear D gene. CDR1 and CDR2 (germline): MNHEY, SMNVEV (reference sequence). CDR3 length: 14 amino acids. V gave up 0 bases and J gave up 5 bases, with 10 bases separating them. As DNA, the CDR3 is TGTGCCAGCAGTTTATCCACCAGGATGGAGACCCAGTACTTC. This translates into CASSLSTRMETQYF.

The chain couples TRBV7-2 to TRBJ2-1, with D tentatively TRBD1 or TRBD2 (5 bases each). This CDR3 region has 12 residues. Germline values: CDR1 SGHTA, CDR2 FQGNSA. V was trimmed by 6 bases and J by 8 bases, leaving 11 bases between them. CDR3 coding DNA: TGTGCCAGCAGTCGAGGGGCCTATGAGCAGTTCTTC. This codes for CASSRGAYEQFF.

The chain is built from TRBV27 and TRBJ1-1; the match to TRBD1 covers 7 bases. Unmatched junction bases numbered 14, after V lost 4 bases and J lost 0 bases. The CDR3 length is 18 residues. The germline gives CDR1 MNHEY, CDR2 SMNVEV (reference sequence). As DNA, the CDR3 is TGTGCCAGCAGTTCAACCAGGGGGACGCCGTTCATGAACACTGAAGCTTTCTTT. Translating it yields CASSSTRGTPFMNTEAFF.

V is TRBV4-1 and J is TRBJ2-7; 10 bases are shared with TRBD1. The CDR3 is 17 residues long. Germline CDR1 reads MGHRA; CDR2 reads YSYEKL. After removal of 4 bases from V and 7 bases from J, the junction contained 16 bases not matched to a gene. The CDR3 DNA sequence: TGCGCCAGCAGCCGGGACCCCGGGACAGGGGCTAGGGGGGAGCAGTACTTC. It translates to CASSRDPGTGARGEQYF.

Here the CDR3 DNA reads TGTGCCAGCAGCTTAGTGGCTAGCGGCACCTACGAGCAGTACTTC. It codes for CASSLVASGTYEQYF. The genes are TRBV7-2 and TRBJ2-7, with TRBD2 identical over 7 bases. This CDR3 contains 15 residues. V lost 1 base, J lost 2 bases, and 5 bases stayed unmatched. Looked up from germline, CDR1 is SGHTA and CDR2 is FQGNSA.

This chain uses TRBV29-1 with TRBJ2-5, with unresolved D. CDR3 length equals 13 residues. Trimming removed 4 bases from V and 5 bases from J, with 14 bases in between. Germline V gene lookup returns CDR1 SQVTM and CDR2 ANQGSEA. The CDR3 DNA follows: TGCAGCGTTGGCGGACGAGCCGAGGAGACCCAGTACTTC. Amino acids: CSVGGRAEETQYF.

This clone was detected only a few times. The chain combines TRBV7-9 with TRBJ2-5; 9 bases align to TRBD2. Germline assignment: CDR1 SEHNR and CDR2 FQNEAQ (reference sequence). The CDR3 loop spans 18 amino acids. Trimming at V came to 2 bases and at J to 5 bases, leaving 15 bases not matched to a gene. The CDR3 protein is CASSLPRRVAGDGETQYF. CDR3 DNA: TGTGCCAGCAGCTTACCTCGCCGGGTAGCGGGAGACGGGGAGACCCAGTACTTC.

V usage is TRBV18 and J usage is TRBJ2-1; 8 bases are shared with TRBD2. J was trimmed by 8 bases and V by 3 bases; bases with no gene match: 9. The length of the CDR3 is 15 residues. In germline, CDR1 is KGHSH, CDR2 LQKENI. CDR3 in DNA: TGTGCCAGCTCACCTGACCGACTAGCGAACCATGAGCAGTTCTTC. Translating it yields CASSPDRLANHEQFF.

V and J are TRBV5-1 and TRBJ2-5; 12 nucleotides agree with TRBD1. Looked up from germline, CDR1 is SGHRS and CDR2 is YFSETQ. The CDR3 is made up of 15 amino acids. V lost 5 bases to trimming and J lost 5 bases; unmatched junction nucleotides: 7. The CDR3 spells CASRRDRGPRETQYF. The CDR3 nucleotides are TGCGCCAGCAGACGGGACAGGGGGCCGAGGGAGACCCAGTACTTC.

The V call is TRBV5-8, the J call TRBJ2-7, with D possibly matching TRBD1 (5 bases). The V end was cut by 0 bases, the J end by 3 bases, with 13 bases between. CDR1 and CDR2 from the germline V gene are SGHTS and YDEGEE. This CDR3 has 15 amino acids. In nucleotides, the CDR3 is TGTGCCAGCAGCTTGGCGGTTCCAGGGAACTACGAGCAGTACTTC. Protein: CASSLAVPGNYEQYF. Variable domain in full (rest from reference TRBV5-8 and TRBJ2-7): EAGVTQSPTHLIKTRGQQATLRCSPISGHTSVYWYQQALGLGLQFLLWYDEGEERNRGNFPPRFSGRQFPNYSSELNVNALELEDSALYLCASSLAVPGNYEQYFGPGTRLTVT.

This sequence joins TRBV27 and TRBJ1-5, with TRBD1 as a possible D gene (5 bases). The CDR3 covers 17 residues. Germline CDR1 and CDR2: MNHEY and SMNVEV (reference sequence). The V end lost 0 bases, the J end lost 1 base, and 13 bases lay between the germline ends. The CDR3: CASSLSGGFGSNQPQHF. The CDR3 DNA sequence: TGTGCCAGCAGTTTATCGGGGGGTTTCGGGAGCAATCAGCCCCAGCATTTT.

V and J are TRBV9 and TRBJ2-7; 8 bases line up with TRBD2. Unmatched junction bases numbered 4, after V lost 0 bases and J lost 2 bases. Germline V lookup: CDR1 SGDLS, CDR2 YYNGEE. The CDR3 has 15 amino acids. This CDR3 is CASSVATGGPYEQYF. Written as DNA, the CDR3 is TGTGCCAGCAGCGTAGCTACGGGGGGGCCCTACGAGCAGTACTTC.

This rearrangement joins TRBV7-2 to TRBJ2-5, with D unclear. The DNA end is a closer match to TRBJ2-7, so the J assignment may be wrong. Germline values: CDR1 SGHTA, CDR2 FQGNSA. The CDR3 is made up of 11 amino acids. The CDR3 DNA is TGTGCCAGCAGCCCTGGCCACGAGCAGTACTTC. It specifies CASSPGHEQYF.

The gene calls are TRBV21-1 and TRBJ2-1. TRBV21-1 is tagged as a pseudogene. The CDR3 sequence is 17 residues long. The CDR3 sequence is CASSAYGRPPRDNEQFF. Here the CDR3 DNA reads TGTGCCAGCAGCGCCTATGGGCGGCCCCCTAGGGACAATGAGCAGTTCTTC.

The chain joins TRBV5-5 to TRBJ2-3; 7 nucleotides line up with TRBD1. Germline V gene sequence: CDR1 SGHKS, CDR2 YYEKEE (reference sequence). After removal of 1 base from V and 10 bases from J, the junction contained 6 bases not matched to a gene. The CDR3 runs 13 residues. CDR3 sequence reads: CASSLKRDSPQYF. The CDR3 DNA reads as TGTGCCAGCAGCTTGAAAAGGGACAGCCCGCAGTATTTT.

A few counts support this clone. V gene TRBV18 combines with J gene TRBJ2-2; D remains unclear. This CDR3 contains 15 residues. Germline V lookup: CDR1 KGHSH, CDR2 LQKENI. Between the trimmed V and J ends, which lost 2 bases and 4 bases, there was a span of 11 bases. CDR3 sequence reads: CASSPSGVRTGELFF. The CDR3 DNA reads as TGTGCCAGCTCACCAAGTGGGGTACGCACCGGGGAGCTGTTTTTT.

V and J are TRBV27 and TRBJ2-7, with unresolved D. CDR1 and CDR2 from the germline V gene are MNHEY and SMNVEV (reference sequence). Trimming took 4 bases from V and 9 from J, leaving 22 bases between them. This CDR3 has 15 residues. The CDR3 region is CASSSPGDHGPWQYF. CDR3 coding DNA: TGTGCCAGCAGTTCCCCGGGCGACCACGGACCGTGGCAGTACTTC.

This clone was detected once. The chain joins TRBV15 to TRBJ2-5; perhaps D is TRBD1 or TRBD2 (5 bases each). Germline CDR1 is LNHNV and CDR2 is YYDKDF (reference sequence). The CDR3 contains 16 residues. V was cut by 0 bases and J by 2 bases, with 13 bases left in between. CDR3 sequence: CATSREVGTLQETQYF. As DNA, the CDR3 is TGTGCCACCAGCAGAGAGGTGGGGACCTTACAAGAGACCCAGTACTTC. Together with reference TRBV15 and TRBJ2-5, the CDR3 gives the full variable domain: DAMVIQNPRYQVTQFGKPVTLSCSQTLNHNVMYWYQQKSSQAPKLLFHYYDKDFNNEADTPDNFQSRRPNTSFCFLDIRSPGLGDTAMYLCATSREVGTLQETQYFGPGTRLLVL.

The chain links TRBV28 to TRBJ2-7, with 7 bases aligning to TRBD1. CDR1 MDHEN and CDR2 SYDVKM come from the germline V gene. V was pared by 5 bases and J by 4 bases, with 8 bases of the junction left unmatched. The CDR3 is made up of 14 amino acids. The CDR3 DNA reads TGTGCCAGCAGTAACTCGGGACAGCTATACGAGCAGTACTTC. This translates into CASSNSGQLYEQYF.

This clone was recorded a few times. The chain recombines TRBV2 with TRBJ2-5, with 14 bases aligning to TRBD2. The CDR3 has 16 amino acids. The V gene's germline CDR1 is SNHLY and CDR2 FYNNEI. V lost 5 bases and J lost 4; bases outside the gene matches: 6. The CDR3: CASSYPGLAGAETQYF. CDR3 bases: TGTGCCAGCAGTTACCCGGGACTAGCGGGAGCAGAGACCCAGTACTTC.

The J gene is TRBJ2-1, the V gene TRBV28, with 8 bases that match TRBD1. V shed 9 bases and J 5 bases; nucleotides not matched to a gene: 6. The CDR3 contains 13 residues. Germline-derived CDR1 and CDR2 are MDHEN and SYDVKM. CDR3 amino acids: CASADRGHNEQFF. In nucleotides, the CDR3 is TGTGCCAGTGCCGACAGGGGCCACAATGAGCAGTTCTTC.

The V and J genes are TRBV6-6 and TRBJ2-7; possibly TRBD1 for D (6 bases). Germline-derived CDR1 and CDR2 are MNHNY and SVGAGI (reference sequence). The V and J ends lost 5 bases and 6 bases respectively, with 20 bases between them. The CDR3 is 15 amino acids. CDR3 residues: CASSTLGQGQGEQYF. The CDR3 nucleotides are TGTGCCAGCAGTACACTCGGCCAGGGGCAGGGCGAGCAGTACTTC.

The chain uses TRBV4-2 and TRBJ2-5; TRBD2 is a possible D gene (7 bases). This CDR3 region has 16 residues. Germline values: CDR1 LGHNA, CDR2 YNFKEQ. V dropped 4 bases and J dropped 5 bases, with 20 bases sitting between them. The DNA of the CDR3 is TGTGCCAGCAGCCTTAGGGGGTTGGCGGGAGATGAGACCCAGTACTTC. It encodes CASSLRGLAGDETQYF.